Only a few counts were recorded for the clone carrying this T cell receptor (beta chain). Its antigen is unknown. This sample is drawn from a study of blood T cells in healthy people across ages. Caucasian, healthy and from Russia, the donors were aged between 6 and 90. Germline lookup yields CDR1 SQVTM and CDR2 ANQGSEA. The CDR3 has 14 residues. The junction had 6 bases not matched to a gene; V was cut back by 6 bases and J by 4 bases. A second PCR, run for about 6 to 11 cycles, used a sample-barcoded 5' primer plus a J-beta primer mix. Every sample returned 2.5 million or more CDR3-containing paired-end reads. TCRdb used MiXCR to reprocess the 5' RACE reads, holding one entry per CDR3 protein. The repertoire consists of 700,000 to 850,000 distinct CDR3 sequences, with roughly 35% occurring once and the leading ten covering 10% to 15%. Study-wide points: Estimated diversity across one million T cells was deemed an underestimate.

The TCR was taken from a man between 18 and 35 years old in good health. Sequencing was performed on blood. The gene calls are TRBV29-1 and TRBJ1-1; 12 nucleotides agree with TRBD1. CDR3 in DNA: TGCAGCGTCGGGACAGGGGGCGCGGGCACTGAAGCTTTCTTT. Its protein is CSVGTGGAGTEAFF.